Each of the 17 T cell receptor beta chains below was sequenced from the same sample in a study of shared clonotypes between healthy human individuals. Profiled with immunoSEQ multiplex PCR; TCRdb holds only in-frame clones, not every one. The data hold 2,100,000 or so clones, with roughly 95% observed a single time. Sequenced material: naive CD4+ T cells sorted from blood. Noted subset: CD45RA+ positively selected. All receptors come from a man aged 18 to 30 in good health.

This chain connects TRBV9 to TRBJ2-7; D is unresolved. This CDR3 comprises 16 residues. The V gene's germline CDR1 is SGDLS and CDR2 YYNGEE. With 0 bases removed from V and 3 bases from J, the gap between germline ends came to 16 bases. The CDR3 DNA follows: TGTGCCAGCAGCGTAGAAATCAAACGGCTCAACTACGAGCAGTACTTC. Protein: CASSVEIKRLNYEQYF.

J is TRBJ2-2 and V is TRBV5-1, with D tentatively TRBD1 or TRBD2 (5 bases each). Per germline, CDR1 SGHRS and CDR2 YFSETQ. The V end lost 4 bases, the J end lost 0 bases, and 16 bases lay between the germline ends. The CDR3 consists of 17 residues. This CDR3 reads CASSPARGSANTGELFF. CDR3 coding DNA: TGCGCCAGCAGCCCCGCCCGGGGCAGCGCGAACACCGGGGAGCTGTTTTTT.

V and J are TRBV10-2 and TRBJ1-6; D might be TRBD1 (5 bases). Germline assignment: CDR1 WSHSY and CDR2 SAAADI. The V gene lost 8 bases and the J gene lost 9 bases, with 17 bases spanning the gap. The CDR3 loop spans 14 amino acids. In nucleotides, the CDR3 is TGCGCCAGCGTGGCCGGGACCCCGGGTTCACCCCTCCACTTT. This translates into CASVAGTPGSPLHF.

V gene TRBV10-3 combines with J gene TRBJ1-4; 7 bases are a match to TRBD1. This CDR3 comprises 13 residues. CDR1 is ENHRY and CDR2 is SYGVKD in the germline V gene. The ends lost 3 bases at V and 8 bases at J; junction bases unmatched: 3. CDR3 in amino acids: CAISDGTEEKLFF. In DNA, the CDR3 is TGTGCCATCAGTGACGGGACAGAAGAAAAACTGTTTTTT.

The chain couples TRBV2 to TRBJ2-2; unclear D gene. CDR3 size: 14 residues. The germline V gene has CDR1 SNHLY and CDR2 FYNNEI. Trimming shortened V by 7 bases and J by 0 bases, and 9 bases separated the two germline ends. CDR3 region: CASNMDPNTGELFF. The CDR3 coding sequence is TGTGCCAGCAATATGGACCCGAACACCGGGGAGCTGTTTTTT.

CDR3 loop: CASSLAFWTSYYGYTF. The CDR3 DNA reads TGTGCCAGCAGCTTGGCATTTTGGACCAGTTACTATGGCTACACCTTC. V usage is TRBV5-6 and J usage is TRBJ1-2; D gene ambiguous. The CDR3 is 16 amino acids. Trimming removed 0 bases from V and 3 bases from J, with 15 bases in between. Germline assignment: CDR1 SGHDT and CDR2 YYEEEE.

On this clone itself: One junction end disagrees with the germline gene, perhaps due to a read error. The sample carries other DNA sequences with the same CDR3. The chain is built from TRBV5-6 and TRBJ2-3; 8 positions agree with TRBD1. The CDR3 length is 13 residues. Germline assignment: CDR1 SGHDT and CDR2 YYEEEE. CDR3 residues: CASSLDRADTQYF. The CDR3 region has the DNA TGTGCCAGCAGTTTGGACAGGGCAGATACGCAGTATTTT.

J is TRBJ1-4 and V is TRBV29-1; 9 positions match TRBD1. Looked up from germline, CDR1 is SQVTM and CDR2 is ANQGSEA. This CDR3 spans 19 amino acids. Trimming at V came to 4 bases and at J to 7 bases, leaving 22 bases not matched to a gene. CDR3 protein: CSVGAGRTLTGGGGEKLFF. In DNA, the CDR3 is TGCAGCGTTGGGGCGGGACGCACACTTACAGGGGGCGGTGGTGAAAAACTGTTTTTT.

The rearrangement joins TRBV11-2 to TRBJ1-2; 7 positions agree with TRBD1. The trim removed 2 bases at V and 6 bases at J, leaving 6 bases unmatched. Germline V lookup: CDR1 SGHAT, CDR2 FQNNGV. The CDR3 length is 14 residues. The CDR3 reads CASSLRDSSDGYTF. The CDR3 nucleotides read TGTGCCAGCAGCTTACGGGACAGTTCAGATGGCTACACCTTC.

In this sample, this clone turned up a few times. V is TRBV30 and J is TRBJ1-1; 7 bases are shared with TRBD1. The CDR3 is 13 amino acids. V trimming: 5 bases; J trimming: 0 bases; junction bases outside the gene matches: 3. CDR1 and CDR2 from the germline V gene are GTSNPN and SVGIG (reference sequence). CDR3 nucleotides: TGTGCCTGGGAGACAGGGTTGAACACTGAAGCTTTCTTT. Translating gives CAWETGLNTEAFF.

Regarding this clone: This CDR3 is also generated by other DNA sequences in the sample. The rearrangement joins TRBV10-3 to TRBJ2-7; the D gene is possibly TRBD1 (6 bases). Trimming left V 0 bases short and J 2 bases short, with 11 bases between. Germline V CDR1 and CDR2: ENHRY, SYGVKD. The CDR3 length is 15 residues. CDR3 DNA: TGTGCCATCAGTGAGTCAGTAGGGGGACCCTACGAGCAGTACTTC. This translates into CAISESVGGPYEQYF.

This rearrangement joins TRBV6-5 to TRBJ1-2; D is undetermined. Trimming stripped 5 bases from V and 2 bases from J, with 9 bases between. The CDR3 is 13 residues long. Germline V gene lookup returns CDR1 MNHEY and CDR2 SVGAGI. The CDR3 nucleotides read TGTGCCAGCAGTAACACAGCAAACTATGGCTACACCTTC. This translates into CASSNTANYGYTF.

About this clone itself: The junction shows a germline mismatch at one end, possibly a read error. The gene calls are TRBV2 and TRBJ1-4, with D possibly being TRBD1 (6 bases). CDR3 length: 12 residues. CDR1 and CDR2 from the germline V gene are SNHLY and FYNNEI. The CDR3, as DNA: TGTGCCAGCAGTCCCGGTAGGGGGGGCCAACCCTTT. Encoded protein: CASSPGRGGQPF.

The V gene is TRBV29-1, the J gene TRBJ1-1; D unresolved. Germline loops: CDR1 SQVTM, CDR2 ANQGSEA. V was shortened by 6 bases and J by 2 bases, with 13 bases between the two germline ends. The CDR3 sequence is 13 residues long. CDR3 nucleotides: TGCAGCGTGGCACCGGGCCCCAACACTGAAGCTTTCTTT. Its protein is CSVAPGPNTEAFF.

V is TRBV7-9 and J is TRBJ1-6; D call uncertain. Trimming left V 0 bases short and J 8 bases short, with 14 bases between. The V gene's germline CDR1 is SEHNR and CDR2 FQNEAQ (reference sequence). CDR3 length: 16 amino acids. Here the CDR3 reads CASSLASGAADSPLHF. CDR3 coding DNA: TGTGCCAGCAGCTTAGCTAGCGGAGCCGCGGATTCACCCCTCCACTTT.

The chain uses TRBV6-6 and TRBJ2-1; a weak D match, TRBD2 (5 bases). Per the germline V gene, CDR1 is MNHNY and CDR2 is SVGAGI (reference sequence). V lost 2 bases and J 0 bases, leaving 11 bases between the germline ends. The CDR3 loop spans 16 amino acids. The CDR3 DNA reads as TGTGCCAGCAGTTACGATTCGAGGGCCTCCTACAATGAGCAGTTCTTC. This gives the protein CASSYDSRASYNEQFF.

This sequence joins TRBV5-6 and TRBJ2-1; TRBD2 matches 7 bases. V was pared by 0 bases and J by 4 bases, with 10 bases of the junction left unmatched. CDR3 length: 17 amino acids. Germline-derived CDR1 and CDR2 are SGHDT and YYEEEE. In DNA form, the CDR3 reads TGTGCCAGCAGCTTGGCCTTTGGGACTAAACTTTACAATGAGCAGTTCTTC. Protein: CASSLAFGTKLYNEQFF.